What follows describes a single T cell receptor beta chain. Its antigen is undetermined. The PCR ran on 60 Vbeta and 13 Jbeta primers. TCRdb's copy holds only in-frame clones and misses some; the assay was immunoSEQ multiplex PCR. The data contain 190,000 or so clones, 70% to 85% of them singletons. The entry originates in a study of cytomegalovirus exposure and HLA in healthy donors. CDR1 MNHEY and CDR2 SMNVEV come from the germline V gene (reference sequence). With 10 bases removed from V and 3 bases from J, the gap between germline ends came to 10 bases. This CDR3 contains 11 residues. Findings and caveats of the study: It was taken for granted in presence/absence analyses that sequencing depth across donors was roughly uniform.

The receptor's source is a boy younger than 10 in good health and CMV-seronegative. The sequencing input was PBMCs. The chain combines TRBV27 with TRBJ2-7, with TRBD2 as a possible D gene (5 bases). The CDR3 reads CATRGGYEQYF. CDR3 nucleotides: TGTGCCACCCGGGGTGGCTACGAGCAGTACTTC.